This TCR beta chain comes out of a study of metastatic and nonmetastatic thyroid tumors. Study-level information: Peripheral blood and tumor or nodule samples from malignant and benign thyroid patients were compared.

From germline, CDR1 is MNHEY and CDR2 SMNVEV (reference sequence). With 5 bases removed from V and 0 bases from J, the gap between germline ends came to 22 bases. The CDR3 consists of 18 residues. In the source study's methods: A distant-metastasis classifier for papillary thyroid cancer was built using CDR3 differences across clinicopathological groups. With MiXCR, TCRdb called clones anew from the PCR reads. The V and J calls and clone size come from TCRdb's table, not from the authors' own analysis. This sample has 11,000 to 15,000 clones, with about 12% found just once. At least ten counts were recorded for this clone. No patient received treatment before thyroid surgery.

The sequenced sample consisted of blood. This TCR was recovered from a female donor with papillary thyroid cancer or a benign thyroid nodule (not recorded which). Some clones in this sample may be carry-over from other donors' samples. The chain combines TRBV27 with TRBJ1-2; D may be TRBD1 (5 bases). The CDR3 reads CASSPLVFRDYSNYGYTF. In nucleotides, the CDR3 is TGTGCCAGCAGTCCCCTAGTGTTCAGGGATTATTCTAACTATGGCTACACCTTC.